This T cell receptor beta chain was retrieved from a study of Ad26.COV2.S vaccination and SARS-CoV-2 variants. Study overall: Intramuscular Ad26.COV2.S doses were given once or twice, 56 days apart.

Treatment: 19 received Ad26.COV2.S at low or high dose, single or two shots; roughly five received placebo; per-sample allocation not given. Day 63 following the first vaccine or placebo injection was when the samples were taken. Whoever gave the sample was an adult aged 18-55 years in Boston. CDR1 and CDR2 (germline): MGHRA, YSYEKL. The ends were cut back, 0 bases at V and 1 base at J, with 14 bases in the middle. The CDR3 length is 17 residues. Worth noting for this clone: Its antigen is as yet unknown.

Produced via immunoSEQ multiplex PCR; TCRdb's table is partial and in-frame only. Here the sample spans a few hundred thousand clones, around 90% being singletons. The study, taken as a whole, reports: Vaccine and placebo groups showed comparable non-spike TCR breadth. CD8+ and CD4+ T cells specific for spike reportedly responded with substantial breadth after vaccination.

The V and J genes are TRBV4-1 and TRBJ2-3, with D perhaps assigned TRBD1 or TRBD2 (5 bases each). The sequences come from peripheral blood, collected in a trial of Ad26.COV2.S vaccine versus placebo. The clonotype was recovered from a person aged 18-60 years who received the Ad26.COV2.S COVID-19 vaccine or a placebo. The CDR3 loop reads CASSQERGDPRTDTQYF. In DNA, the CDR3 is TGCGCCAGCAGCCAAGAAAGGGGAGACCCCCGCACAGATACGCAGTATTTT.